The 29 T cell receptor beta chains presented below share a single source sample, sequenced in a study of T cells in Graves' hyperthyroidism and ophthalmopathy. Using RNA transcripts as the source, TCR beta CDR3 regions were amplified. The HTBI primer set served for first-round RT-PCR of the TCR CDR3. TCRdb passed the multiplex PCR reads through MiXCR, listing each CDR3 protein once. The sample records some 570,000 distinct CDR3 sequences, approximately 14% being singletons. The sample comprised blood. The receptors come from a young woman with Graves' ophthalmopathy.

This clonotype was counted ten times or more. This chain joins TRBV7-9 and TRBJ1-3; maybe TRBD1 (5 bases). Germline CDR1 SEHNR, CDR2 FQNEAQ (reference sequence). Deletions cut 5 bases from V and 0 bases from J, with 11 bases between. The CDR3 covers 15 residues. CDR3 sequence: CASSPRAHSGNTIYF. The CDR3 DNA reads TGTGCCAGCAGCCCCAGGGCCCACTCTGGAAACACCATATATTTT.

The chain joins TRBV19 to TRBJ2-4; D perhaps matches TRBD1 (5 bases). The germline CDR1 and CDR2 sequences are LNHDA and SQIVND (reference sequence). V dropped 8 bases and J dropped 4 bases, with 12 bases sitting between them. The CDR3 is made up of 13 amino acids. The CDR3 DNA is TGTGCCAGTGGCCTGACAGTTAAAAACATTCAGTACTTC. Encoded protein: CASGLTVKNIQYF.

The gene calls are TRBV6-1 and TRBJ1-1; tentatively, D is TRBD1 (5 bases). This CDR3 is 12 amino acids long. Germline lookup yields CDR1 MNHNS and CDR2 SASEGT. Trimming cost V 2 bases and J 9 bases, with 10 bases left between them. CDR3 bases: TGTGCCAGCAGTGAAACGGCAGGGAAAGCTTTCTTT. It translates to CASSETAGKAFF.

This clonotype was counted many times. The V call is TRBV19, the J call TRBJ1-1, with D tentatively TRBD1 (6 bases). The V and J ends lost 4 bases and 10 bases respectively, with 13 bases between them. This CDR3 comprises 12 residues. Germline values: CDR1 LNHDA, CDR2 SQIVND (reference sequence). The DNA of the CDR3 is TGTGCCAGTAGTAATCGCGTCAGGGGAGCTTTCTTT. This codes for CASSNRVRGAFF.

For the CDR3, the DNA is TGTGCCAGCAGCCAAGAGGGGGGTGGCTACACCTTC. Its translation is CASSQEGGGYTF. The chain joins TRBV4-2 to TRBJ1-2; tentatively, D is TRBD1 (5 bases). Germline values: CDR1 LGHNA, CDR2 YNFKEQ. CDR3 length: 12 amino acids. V was pared by 0 bases and J by 7 bases, with 6 bases between.

Worth noting for this clonotype: Given a much more abundant clone one base away, this may be a read error. The chain links TRBV28 to TRBJ2-3; weak D call: TRBD2 (5 bases). The V gene's germline CDR1 is MDHEN and CDR2 SYDVKM. Trimming cost V 5 bases and J 3 bases, with 15 bases left between them. The CDR3 spans 15 residues. This CDR3 is CASSDSGMGTDTQYF. The CDR3 nucleotides read TGTGCCAGCAGTGATTCCGGGATGGGGACAGATACGCAGTATTTT.

This clonotype was recorded many times. DNA of the CDR3: TGTGCCAGCAGCCATGACCCGAGGAACACTGAAGCTTTCTTT. It specifies CASSHDPRNTEAFF. The chain recombines TRBV7-2 with TRBJ1-1, with D hard to call. CDR1 is SGHTA and CDR2 is FQGNSA in the germline V gene. This CDR3 is 14 amino acids long. Trimming shortened V by 5 bases and J by 1 base, and 11 bases separated the two germline ends.

This clonotype was observed many times. The J gene is TRBJ2-3, the V gene TRBV6-1; D tentatively fits TRBD1 or TRBD2 (5 bases each). The germline V gene has CDR1 MNHNS and CDR2 SASEGT. This CDR3 has 19 amino acids. Trimming cost V 7 bases and J 2 bases, with 28 bases left between them. CDR3 sequence (DNA): TGTGCCAGCACCTACGGACATCGAGGGGCAGGGAAGGACACAGATACGCAGTATTTT. Amino acid sequence: CASTYGHRGAGKDTDTQYF.

This clonotype was seen at least ten times. This chain links TRBV28 with TRBJ2-1, with TRBD2 matching 9 bases. The CDR3 sequence is 19 residues long. The J segment lost 7 bases and the V segment lost 2 bases, leaving 18 bases of the junction unmatched. From germline, CDR1 is MDHEN and CDR2 SYDVKM. The CDR3 loop reads CASSLPTGVKAGGRNEQFF. The CDR3 coding sequence is TGTGCCAGCAGTTTACCCACCGGAGTGAAAGCGGGAGGTCGGAATGAGCAGTTCTTC.

J is TRBJ2-6 and V is TRBV10-1; D is perhaps TRBD1 (5 bases). The CDR3 covers 14 residues. Germline CDR1 WNHNN, CDR2 SYGVQD (reference sequence). The V end lost 8 bases, the J end lost 1 base, and 9 bases lay between the germline ends. CDR3 protein: CASGRVSGANVLTF. As DNA, the CDR3 is TGCGCCAGCGGCAGGGTATCTGGGGCCAACGTCCTGACTTTC.

This clonotype occurred many times. This chain uses TRBV5-1 with TRBJ1-4; 7 bases are a match to TRBD1. This CDR3 is built from 13 residues. The V gene's germline CDR1 is SGHRS and CDR2 YFSETQ. After removal of 5 bases from V and 5 bases from J, the junction contained 3 bases not matched to a gene. The CDR3 sequence is CASSGTENEKLFF. The CDR3 region has the DNA TGCGCCAGCAGTGGGACAGAGAATGAAAAACTGTTTTTT.

This clonotype was counted at least ten times. This rearrangement joins TRBV20-1 to TRBJ2-3, with D possibly TRBD2 on 7 matching bases. V shed 3 bases and J shed 2 bases, with 18 bases lying between them. Per the germline V gene, CDR1 is DFQATT and CDR2 is SNEGSKA (reference sequence). This CDR3 contains 16 residues. CDR3 amino acids: CSARGPGEGPTDTQYF. The CDR3 bases are TGCAGTGCTAGGGGCCCAGGGGAGGGTCCCACAGATACGCAGTATTTT.

This clonotype was seen a few times. The chain joins TRBV27 to TRBJ2-2; tentatively, D is TRBD2 (6 bases). Germline CDR1 MNHEY, CDR2 SMNVEV (reference sequence). Between the trimmed V and J ends, which lost 5 bases and 5 bases, there was a span of 12 bases. CDR3 length equals 14 residues. The CDR3, as DNA: TGTGCCAGCAGTGGAGGGACGTCTACCGGGGAGCTGTTTTTT. This translates into CASSGGTSTGELFF.

This clonotype was observed many times. The genes are TRBV5-8 and TRBJ1-5; D might be TRBD1 (6 bases). Germline loops: CDR1 SGHTS, CDR2 YDEGEE. Trimming removed 4 bases from V and 3 bases from J, with 20 bases in between. The CDR3 totals 17 residues. DNA of the CDR3: TGTGCCAGCAGCGAGATTACAGGGAGTCGTAACAATCAGCCCCAGCATTTT. This gives the protein CASSEITGSRNNQPQHF. Together with reference TRBV5-8 and TRBJ1-5, the CDR3 gives the full variable domain: EAGVTQSPTHLIKTRGQQATLRCSPISGHTSVYWYQQALGLGLQFLLWYDEGEERNRGNFPPRFSGRQFPNYSSELNVNALELEDSALYLCASSEITGSRNNQPQHFGDGTRLSIL.

J is TRBJ2-1 and V is TRBV24-1; D not certain. The CDR3 runs 16 residues. Trimming removed 4 bases at V and 0 bases at J, with 12 bases between. Germline V lookup: CDR1 KGHDR, CDR2 SFDVKD. CDR3 sequence: CATSDVQWGSYNEQFF. DNA of the CDR3: TGTGCCACCAGTGACGTACAATGGGGCTCCTACAATGAGCAGTTCTTC.

The chain carries TRBV20-1 and TRBJ1-3; D unclear. CDR1 is DFQATT, CDR2 SNEGSKA, per germline (reference sequence). CDR3 size: 16 residues. The V and J ends lost 0 bases and 0 bases respectively, with 12 bases between them. The CDR3, as DNA: TGCAGTGCTAGAGACTCTATGGGTCGCTCTGGAAACACCATATATTTT. It is translated as CSARDSMGRSGNTIYF.

This clonotype was counted at least ten times. The J gene is TRBJ1-5, the V gene TRBV10-3; 10 bases match TRBD1. Trimming at V came to 3 bases and at J to 7 bases, leaving 6 bases not matched to a gene. The V gene's germline CDR1 is ENHRY and CDR2 SYGVKD. This CDR3 contains 15 residues. CDR3 sequence reads: CAISDPGQGKQPQHF. CDR3 nucleotides: TGTGCCATCAGTGATCCGGGACAGGGGAAACAGCCCCAGCATTTT.

The rearrangement links TRBV6-1 to TRBJ1-3, with TRBD1 matching 7 bases. V lost 6 bases, J lost 0 bases, and 5 bases stayed unmatched. Per germline, CDR1 MNHNS and CDR2 SASEGT. This CDR3 contains 15 residues. CDR3 region: CASRRQGNSGNTIYF. Written as DNA, the CDR3 is TGTGCCAGCAGGCGACAGGGTAACTCTGGAAACACCATATATTTT.

This clonotype has ten or more counts. The rearrangement uses TRBV29-1 and TRBJ2-1; D is unresolved. CDR3 length: 13 residues. Trimming pared 0 bases from V and 9 bases from J, leaving 12 bases between. Germline CDR1 and CDR2: SQVTM and ANQGSEA. The CDR3 DNA follows: TGCAGCGTTGAAGACAGTCCCGTAGGTGAGCAGTTCTTC. This codes for CSVEDSPVGEQFF.

The table lists this clonotype with a count of one. This sequence joins TRBV5-5 and TRBJ1-2; perhaps TRBD1 as D (6 bases). CDR3 length equals 14 residues. V lost 1 base, J lost 4 bases, and 11 bases lay in between. Germline V gene data show CDR1 as SGHKS and CDR2 as YYEKEE (reference sequence). This CDR3 is CASSLRTASYGYTF. In DNA, the CDR3 is TGTGCCAGCAGCTTGAGGACAGCATCCTATGGCTACACCTTC.

This clonotype has at least ten counts. J is TRBJ1-5 and V is TRBV18, with TRBD1 matching over 9 bases. CDR3 length: 14 residues. The V segment lost 8 bases and the J segment 4 bases; nucleotides outside the gene matches: 6. Germline V gives CDR1 KGHSH, CDR2 LQKENI. CDR3 DNA sequence: TGTGCCAGCAGCCCCGGACAGGGGAATCAGCCCCAGCATTTT. The encoded protein is CASSPGQGNQPQHF.

This chain connects TRBV27 to TRBJ2-4; no firm D call. The V end lost 8 bases, the J end lost 3 bases, and 11 bases lay between the germline ends. Germline-derived CDR1 and CDR2 are MNHEY and SMNVEV (reference sequence). This CDR3 contains 13 residues. Written as DNA, the CDR3 is TGTGCCAGCGGTACGCCGGTCAAAAACATTCAGTACTTC. Translating gives CASGTPVKNIQYF.

This chain links TRBV20-1 with TRBJ2-2; D is uncertain. The CDR3 is 15 amino acids. CDR1 is DFQATT and CDR2 is SNEGSKA in the germline V gene (reference sequence). V lost 4 bases, J lost 4 bases, and 16 bases lay in between. DNA of the CDR3: TGCAGTGCTAAAGAAGATTACTCGGGCACCGGGGAGCTGTTTTTT. Protein product: CSAKEDYSGTGELFF.

This clonotype was observed a few times. The CDR3 region has the DNA TGTGCCAGCAGCTCCCCCGGGTCAGCGAGCTGGTACGAGCAGTACTTC. This encodes CASSSPGSASWYEQYF. This chain uses TRBV11-2 with TRBJ2-7; D unresolved. Trimming cost V 4 bases and J 4 bases, with 20 bases left between them. The CDR3 sequence is 16 residues long. The germline V gene has CDR1 SGHAT and CDR2 FQNNGV.

This clonotype was observed many times. CDR3 sequence reads: CASSSTSGSMDEQFF. CDR3 nucleotides: TGTGCCAGCAGCTCCACTAGCGGGAGCATGGATGAGCAGTTCTTC. The chain links TRBV12-3 or TRBV12-4 to TRBJ2-1; 11 bases match TRBD2. The trim removed 6 bases at V and 8 bases at J, leaving 9 bases unmatched. The CDR3 is made up of 15 amino acids.

Turning to this clonotype: Being one base from a much bigger clone, this may be a read error. The V and J genes are TRBV2 and TRBJ2-6; possible D gene TRBD1, 6 bases. The V end lost 8 bases, the J end lost 2 bases, and 13 bases lay between the germline ends. The germline V gene has CDR1 SNHLY and CDR2 FYNNEI. This CDR3 has 15 amino acids. The CDR3 DNA reads as TGTGCCAGCGTTACAGGGAACCCTGGGGCCAACGTCCTGACTTTC. Protein: CASVTGNPGANVLTF. Supplemented by reference TRBV2 and TRBJ2-6, the full variable domain reads EPEVTQTPSHQVTQMGQEVILRCVPISNHLYFYWYRQILGQKVEFLVSFYNNEISEKSEIFDDQFSVERPDGSNFTLKIRSTKLEDSAMYFCASVTGNPGANVLTFGAGSRLTVL.

This clonotype was seen repeatedly, ten times or more. The genes are TRBV6-2 or TRBV6-3 and TRBJ2-5, with 7 bases that match TRBD2. There are 14 residues in the CDR3. The junction had 14 bases not matched to a gene; V was cut back by 8 bases and J by 8 bases. Germline V CDR1 and CDR2: MNHEY, SVGEGT. The CDR3, as DNA: TGTGCCAGCCGGAGAGCGGGGCCCCAAGGCACCCAGTACTTC. It yields the protein CASRRAGPQGTQYF.

This clonotype has a count of ten or more. V usage is TRBV14 and J usage is TRBJ1-1, with D unresolved. V lost 7 bases to trimming and J lost 8 bases, with 17 bases between them. This CDR3 is 13 amino acids long. Germline V CDR1 and CDR2: SGHDN, FVKESK. For the CDR3, the DNA is TGTGCCAGCACTGAACTGTCGGGGTCGGAAGCTTTCTTT. This encodes CASTELSGSEAFF.

This clonotype was seen many times. The chain uses TRBV11-2 and TRBJ1-2, with a possible D match to TRBD1 (5 bases). V was clipped by 4 bases and J by 4 bases, with 16 bases between them. The length of the CDR3 is 15 residues. Germline V gene sequence: CDR1 SGHAT, CDR2 FQNNGV. CDR3 DNA: TGTGCCAGCAGCTCCCTGCAGGGTCGAGGCTATGGCTACACCTTC. The encoded protein is CASSSLQGRGYGYTF.